This T cell receptor (beta chain) stems from a study of radiation and T cells in renal cell carcinoma. Study-level points and caveats: In blood, top tumor clones expanded by 2 weeks, shrinking by 4.

V was shortened by 6 bases and J by 5 bases, with 16 bases between the two germline ends. Germline V lookup: CDR1 SNHLY, CDR2 FYNNEI. The CDR3 consists of 14 residues. Sequenced by immunoSEQ multiplex PCR; TCRdb stores in-frame clones only, minus some. This table holds roughly 120,000 clones, roughly 80% found once. To note about this clone: Its cognate antigen is unknown.

The time point denotes: baseline pretreatment blood. Described treatment: 15 Gy SBRT to primary tumor, nephrectomy 4 weeks later. The sequence came from a woman in her fifties or sixties with renal cell carcinoma. V and J are TRBV2 and TRBJ1-1; the D gene is possibly TRBD1 (5 bases). The sequenced sample was blood, obtained from a patient whose treatment included radiotherapy and nephrectomy. CDR3 sequence reads: CASRVTGEGTEAFF. As DNA, the CDR3 is TGTGCCAGCAGGGTGACGGGGGAAGGGACTGAAGCTTTCTTT.